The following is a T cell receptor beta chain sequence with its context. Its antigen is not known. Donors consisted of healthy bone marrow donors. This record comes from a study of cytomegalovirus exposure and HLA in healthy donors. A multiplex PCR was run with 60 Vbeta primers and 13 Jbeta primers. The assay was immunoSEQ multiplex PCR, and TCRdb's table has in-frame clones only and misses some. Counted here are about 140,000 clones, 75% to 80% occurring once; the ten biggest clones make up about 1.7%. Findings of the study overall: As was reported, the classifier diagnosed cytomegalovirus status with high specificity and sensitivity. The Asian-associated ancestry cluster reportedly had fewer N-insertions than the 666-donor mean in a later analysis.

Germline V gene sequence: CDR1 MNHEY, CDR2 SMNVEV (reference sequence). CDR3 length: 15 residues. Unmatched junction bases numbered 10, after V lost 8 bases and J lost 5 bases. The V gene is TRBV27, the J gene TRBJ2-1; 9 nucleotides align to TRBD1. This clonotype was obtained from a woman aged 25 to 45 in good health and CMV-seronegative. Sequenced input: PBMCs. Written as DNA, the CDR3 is TGTGCCAGCTCCGTAAGACAGGGGGACAACAATGAGCAGTTCTTC. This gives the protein CASSVRQGDNNEQFF.